Sequencing of this T cell receptor (beta chain) was carried out in a study of cytomegalovirus exposure and HLA in healthy donors. General study results and limits: The study flagged some 180 TCR beta chains as cytomegalovirus-associated.

Only in-frame clones appear in the TCRdb table, and some are missing; sequencing was by immunoSEQ multiplex PCR. The repertoire includes under 95,000 clones, 94% of them detected once, and about 3.6% sits in the top ten. Donors came from a validation cohort of over a hundred subjects, distinct from the first 666-subject cohort. Remarks on this clone: Its antigen is as yet unknown.

Germline assignment: CDR1 MGHRA and CDR2 YSYEKL. After removal of 1 base from V and 6 bases from J, the junction contained 11 bases not matched to a gene. This CDR3 contains 17 residues. The sequence was collected from a woman between 18 and 30 years old in good health and CMV-seropositive. Sequencing was done on a sample of PBMCs. This chain uses TRBV4-1 with TRBJ2-1; 8 bases match TRBD2. The CDR3 here is CASSQVGGSGARNEQFF. CDR3 DNA sequence: TGCGCCAGCAGCCAAGTAGGCGGTAGCGGGGCACGCAATGAGCAGTTCTTC.